These 17 T cell receptor beta chains originate from one sample sequenced in a study of T cells after yellow fever vaccination. TCRdb itself ran the 5' RACE reads through MiXCR, one entry per CDR3 protein. The sample records around 610,000 distinct CDR3 sequences, approximately 13% being singletons. The specimen comprised PBMCs, sampled on the day of the yellow fever booster vaccination. The receptors derive from a man aged 25-45 years who received the YFV17D yellow fever vaccine.

This clonotype was seen a handful of times. The chain combines TRBV5-1 with TRBJ1-4; D may be TRBD1 (5 bases). CDR3 length: 13 amino acids. Trimming removed 2 bases from V and 7 bases from J, with 9 bases in between. Germline loops: CDR1 SGHRS, CDR2 YFSETQ. CDR3 nucleotide sequence: TGCGCCAGCAGCTTCCGGGGGGGTGAAAAACTGTTTTTT. It codes for CASSFRGGEKLFF.

This clonotype has a count of ten or more. This chain connects TRBV6-1 to TRBJ2-4; D may correspond to TRBD1 or TRBD2 (6 bases each). The V and J ends lost 1 base and 7 bases respectively, with 11 bases between them. CDR3 length equals 14 residues. Per the germline V gene, CDR1 is MNHNS and CDR2 is SASEGT. The DNA of the CDR3 is TGTGCCAGCAGTGAAGTCAGGGGACTGAACATTCAGTACTTC. This sequence encodes CASSEVRGLNIQYF.

This clonotype appeared a few times. The genes are TRBV3-1 and TRBJ1-5; D is unclear. The CDR3 covers 13 residues. V lost 1 base and J lost 5, with 6 bases in between. CDR1 is LGHDT, CDR2 YNNKEL, per germline (reference sequence). CDR3 amino acids: CASSQGGDQPQHF. Written as DNA, the CDR3 is TGTGCCAGCAGCCAAGGAGGCGATCAGCCCCAGCATTTT.

This sequence joins TRBV19 and TRBJ2-7, with 9 bases matching TRBD2. In germline, CDR1 is LNHDA, CDR2 SQIVND (reference sequence). The CDR3 runs to 14 residues. V gave up 0 bases and J gave up 3 bases; unmatched junction bases: 0. The CDR3 spells CASSIELAGYEQYF. The CDR3 DNA follows: TGTGCCAGTAGTATAGAACTAGCGGGCTACGAGCAGTACTTC. The complete variable domain, with remaining parts taken from reference TRBV19 and TRBJ2-7, reads DGGITQSPKYLFRKEGQNVTLSCEQNLNHDAMYWYRQDPGQGLRLIYYSQIVNDFQKGDIAEGYSVSREKKESFPLTVTSAQKNPTAFYLCASSIELAGYEQYFGPGTRLTVT.

This clonotype turned up a few times. The chain has TRBV18 and TRBJ1-3, with D perhaps TRBD1 (6 bases). Germline V gives CDR1 KGHSH, CDR2 LQKENI. V dropped 2 bases and J dropped 2 bases, with 7 bases sitting between them. This CDR3 contains 14 residues. DNA for the CDR3: TGTGCCAGCTCACCAGAGGGGGCTGGAAACACCATATATTTT. It specifies CASSPEGAGNTIYF. The full variable domain, completed using reference TRBV18 and TRBJ1-3, is NAGVMQNPRHLVRRRGQEARLRCSPMKGHSHVYWYRQLPEEGLKFMVYLQKENIIDESGMPKERFSAEFPKEGPSILRIQQVVRGDSAAYFCASSPEGAGNTIYFGEGSWLTVV.

The chain couples TRBV25-1 to TRBJ2-1; D unresolved. This CDR3 has 13 amino acids. The V gene's germline CDR1 is MGHDK and CDR2 SYGVNS. The V and J ends lost 5 bases and 5 bases respectively, with 10 bases between them. The CDR3 sequence is CASSRTTNNEQFF. CDR3 DNA: TGTGCCAGCAGTCGTACTACGAACAATGAGCAGTTCTTC.

The chain employs TRBV7-3 and TRBJ2-1; 9 nucleotides align to TRBD2. J lost 9 bases, V lost 3 bases, and 9 bases had no gene match. The CDR3 extends over 15 amino acids. In germline, CDR1 is SGHTA, CDR2 FQGTGA. For the CDR3, the DNA is TGTGCCAGCAGCTTCACCGGGACTAGCAGCGTTGAGCAGTTCTTC. Its translation: CASSFTGTSSVEQFF. Full variable domain (missing parts from reference TRBV7-3 and TRBJ2-1): GAGVSQTPSNKVTEKGKYVELRCDPISGHTALYWYRQSLGQGPEFLIYFQGTGAADDSGLPNDRFFAVRPEGSVSTLKIQRTERGDSAVYLCASSFTGTSSVEQFFGPGTRLTVL.

The chain combines TRBV4-3 with TRBJ1-1; D not resolved. Trimming took 1 base from V and 6 from J, leaving 9 bases between them. Germline V gene sequence: CDR1 LGHNA, CDR2 YSLEER. The CDR3 is made up of 13 amino acids. In DNA form, the CDR3 reads TGCGCCAGCAGCCAAGTTGGGCAGGCTGAAGCTTTCTTT. This sequence encodes CASSQVGQAEAFF.

This clonotype was seen only a few times. The chain uses TRBV23-1 and TRBJ2-3, with 9 bases fitting TRBD2. TRBV23-1 is marked as an open reading frame, function uncertain. Germline trimming cut 4 bases from V and 7 bases from J; bases unmatched to any gene: 9. The CDR3 contains 15 residues. CDR3 in amino acids: CASSRLREGGNTQYF. The CDR3 bases are TGCGCCAGCAGTCGCCTGCGGGAGGGCGGAAATACGCAGTATTTT.

The chain combines TRBV6-2 or TRBV6-3 with TRBJ2-1, with a weak D call TRBD2 (6 bases). V was clipped by 2 bases and J by 8 bases, with 22 bases between them. The germline gives CDR1 MNHEY, CDR2 SVGEGT. This CDR3 spans 17 amino acids. The CDR3 sequence: CASSYPPASASRDEQFF. CDR3 sequence (DNA): TGTGCCAGCAGTTACCCCCCGGCTAGCGCCAGTAGGGATGAGCAGTTCTTC.

The V gene is TRBV18, the J gene TRBJ1-4; no definite D call. There are 13 residues in the CDR3. CDR1 is KGHSH, CDR2 LQKENI, per germline. V was trimmed by 2 bases and J by 8 bases, leaving 9 bases between them. CDR3 sequence: CASSPGLAEKLFF. CDR3 nucleotides: TGTGCCAGCTCACCAGGTCTAGCGGAAAAACTGTTTTTT.

The chain combines TRBV18 with TRBJ2-5, with TRBD1 as a possible D gene (5 bases). Trimming left V 2 bases short and J 2 bases short, with 15 bases between. The CDR3 totals 16 residues. CDR1 is KGHSH, CDR2 LQKENI, per germline. The CDR3 nucleotides are TGTGCCAGCTCACCAATGAACAGGAACCAACAAGAGACCCAGTACTTC. Encoded protein: CASSPMNRNQQETQYF.

The CDR3, as DNA: TGTGCCAGCTCACCACTAGACCCTTTTAATGAGCAGTTCTTC. Amino acid sequence: CASSPLDPFNEQFF. This chain uses TRBV18 with TRBJ2-1; D remains unclear. This CDR3 region has 14 residues. Per germline, CDR1 KGHSH and CDR2 LQKENI. Trimming pared 1 base from V and 7 bases from J, leaving 11 bases between.

This clonotype showed up just a few times. The chain couples TRBV13 to TRBJ1-6, with 9 positions matching TRBD1. V dropped 5 bases and J dropped 14; count of bases not matched to a gene: 4. The CDR3 runs 12 residues. CDR1 and CDR2 from the germline V gene are PRHDT and FYEKMQ (reference sequence). CDR3 residues: CASSRTGVTLHF. DNA of the CDR3: TGTGCCAGCAGCCGGACAGGGGTGACCCTCCACTTT.

The CDR3 coding sequence is TGCAGTGCTAGGAGGACAGGGAGGTCCTACGAGCAGTACTTC. It specifies CSARRTGRSYEQYF. The V gene is TRBV20-1, the J gene TRBJ2-7; the match to TRBD1 covers 8 bases. The junction had 5 bases not matched to a gene; V was cut back by 3 bases and J by 1 base. The CDR3 contains 14 residues. Germline V gives CDR1 DFQATT, CDR2 SNEGSKA (reference sequence).

J is TRBJ2-7 and V is TRBV12-3 or TRBV12-4; the match to TRBD2 covers 7 bases. CDR3 length: 14 amino acids. V lost 7 bases, J lost 2 bases, and 8 bases stayed unmatched. CDR3 DNA: TGTGCCAGCACCGCGACGAGCGGGACCTACGAGCAGTACTTC. Encoded protein: CASTATSGTYEQYF.

This clonotype was counted only a few times. This sequence joins TRBV6-5 and TRBJ1-1; 8 bases map to TRBD1. The V segment lost 0 bases and the J segment 0 bases; nucleotides outside the gene matches: 9. The V gene's germline CDR1 is MNHEY and CDR2 SVGAGI. This CDR3 spans 18 amino acids. The CDR3 here is CASSYSRGTGFMNTEAFF. The CDR3 DNA is TGTGCCAGCAGTTACTCGAGAGGGACAGGCTTCATGAACACTGAAGCTTTCTTT.